The 10 T cell receptor beta chains in this list originate from one sample, sequenced in a study of T cells expressing NK-cell markers (dated by TCRdb to between 2020 and 2021). Library generation was performed with 5' RACE. The sequencing machine was an Illumina HiSeq 2000. TCRdb reanalyzed the reads, keeping one entry per CDR3 protein sequence and omitting DNA. The table kept for this sample lists 150,000 to 200,000 distinct CDR3 sequences. The ten most abundant clones make up around 18% of the sample. Sequencing was done on a sample of blood T cells: a sorted CD56 or NKG2C T cell subset, CD4+ or CD8+ T cells, or bulk PBMC T cells (not recorded which). These receptors came from a woman aged 18 to 75 in good health.

This chain uses TRBV20-1 with TRBJ2-1; the TCRdb call, TRBD1, lacks DNA for checking. Germline CDR1 reads DFQATT; CDR2 reads SNEGSKA (reference sequence). This CDR3 comprises 13 residues. CDR3: CSAVRTGGYEQFF.

This rearrangement joins TRBV7-2 to TRBJ2-7; without DNA, the TCRdb call of TRBD2 cannot be checked. CDR1 and CDR2 (germline): SGHTA, FQGNSA. This CDR3 has 14 amino acids. The CDR3 protein is CASSLAQRTYEQYF.

The chain links TRBV20-1 to TRBJ2-4. The germline V gene has CDR1 DFQATT and CDR2 SNEGSKA (reference sequence). The CDR3 extends over 13 amino acids. CDR3 protein: CSATDPAKNIQYF.

V usage is TRBV6-5 and J usage is TRBJ2-3. The CDR3 is 16 residues long. From germline, CDR1 is MNHEY and CDR2 SVGAGI. CDR3 in amino acids: CASSYSNTVPTDTQYF.

V is TRBV20-1 and J is TRBJ2-7; there is no DNA to check the TCRdb D call of TRBD1. Germline-derived CDR1 and CDR2 are DFQATT and SNEGSKA (reference sequence). The CDR3 is 13 residues long. CDR3 in amino acids: CSARVLPHYEQYF.

The rearrangement joins TRBV5-1 to TRBJ1-1; TCRdb's D gene call, TRBD1, goes unchecked for lack of DNA. Germline assignment: CDR1 SGHRS and CDR2 YFSETQ. This CDR3 spans 15 amino acids. This chain's CDR3 is CASSSGQARTLIAFF.

The V gene is TRBV4-1, the J gene TRBJ2-7; TCRdb outputs TRBD1, but without DNA this stays unchecked. CDR1 and CDR2 from the germline V gene are MGHRA and YSYEKL. This CDR3 is built from 13 residues. This CDR3 reads CASSRDNAYEQYF.

This CDR3 is CASSHLQGAYEQYF. The chain recombines TRBV4-1 with TRBJ2-7; TCRdb picks TRBD1, but there is no DNA to check that call. The CDR3 runs to 14 residues. Germline V gives CDR1 MGHRA, CDR2 YSYEKL.

The rearrangement uses TRBV20-1 and TRBJ2-3; the D gene TCRdb calls, TRBD1, cannot be checked with no DNA. The CDR3 runs to 17 residues. Germline V gives CDR1 DFQATT, CDR2 SNEGSKA (reference sequence). The CDR3 loop reads CSARGPLSGGYTDTQYF.

V gene TRBV2 combines with J gene TRBJ1-2. The CDR3 length is 13 residues. Germline V gives CDR1 SNHLY, CDR2 FYNNEI. This CDR3 reads CASKKESNYGYTF.